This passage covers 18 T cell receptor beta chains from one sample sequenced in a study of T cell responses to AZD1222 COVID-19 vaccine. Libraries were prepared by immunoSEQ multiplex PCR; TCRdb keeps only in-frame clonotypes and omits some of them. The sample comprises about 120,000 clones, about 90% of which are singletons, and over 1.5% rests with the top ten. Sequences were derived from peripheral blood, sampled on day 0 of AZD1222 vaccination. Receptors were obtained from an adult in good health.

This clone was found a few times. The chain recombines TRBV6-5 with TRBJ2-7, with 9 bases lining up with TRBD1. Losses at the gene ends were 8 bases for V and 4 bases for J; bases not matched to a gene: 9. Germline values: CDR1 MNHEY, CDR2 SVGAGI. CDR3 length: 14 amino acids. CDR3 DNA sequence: TGTGCCAGCGGCTACAGGGGGCTAAGGTACGAGCAGTACTTC. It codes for CASGYRGLRYEQYF.

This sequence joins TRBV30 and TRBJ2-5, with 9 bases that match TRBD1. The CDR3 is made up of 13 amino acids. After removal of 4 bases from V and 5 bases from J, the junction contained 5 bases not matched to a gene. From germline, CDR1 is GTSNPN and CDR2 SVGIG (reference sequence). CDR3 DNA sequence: TGTGCCTGGACTCAACAGGGGGCTGAGACCCAGTACTTC. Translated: CAWTQQGAETQYF.

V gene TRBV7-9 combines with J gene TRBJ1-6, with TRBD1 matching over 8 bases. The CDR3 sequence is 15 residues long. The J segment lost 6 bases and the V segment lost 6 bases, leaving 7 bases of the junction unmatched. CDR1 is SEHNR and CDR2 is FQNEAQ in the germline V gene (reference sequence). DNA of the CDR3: TGTGCCAGCAGATCCGGACAGGGTGGTAATTCACCCCTCCACTTT. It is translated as CASRSGQGGNSPLHF.

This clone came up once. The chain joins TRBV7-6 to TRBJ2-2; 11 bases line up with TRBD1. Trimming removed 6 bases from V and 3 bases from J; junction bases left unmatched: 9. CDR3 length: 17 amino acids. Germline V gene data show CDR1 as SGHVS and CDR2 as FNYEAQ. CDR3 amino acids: CASRDRGRPRDTGELFF. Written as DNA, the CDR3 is TGTGCCAGCAGGGACAGGGGGCGGCCCCGGGACACCGGGGAGCTGTTTTTT.

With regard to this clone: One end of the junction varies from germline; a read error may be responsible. For the CDR3, the DNA is TGTGCTAGCAGCCCCACGTCGGGGGAGAAGGTCCATGAGCAGTTCTTC. Protein: CASSPTSGEKVHEQFF. This rearrangement joins TRBV7-7 to TRBJ2-1; possibly TRBD2 for D (6 bases). This CDR3 spans 16 amino acids. Germline V gene sequence: CDR1 SSHAT, CDR2 FNYEAQ (reference sequence).

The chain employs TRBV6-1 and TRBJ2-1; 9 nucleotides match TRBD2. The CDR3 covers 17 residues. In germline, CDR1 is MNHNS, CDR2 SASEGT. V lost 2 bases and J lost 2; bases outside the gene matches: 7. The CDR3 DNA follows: TGTGCCAGCAGTGAACGGTGGTTAGCGGGGGCCTACAATGAGCAGTTCTTC. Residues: CASSERWLAGAYNEQFF.

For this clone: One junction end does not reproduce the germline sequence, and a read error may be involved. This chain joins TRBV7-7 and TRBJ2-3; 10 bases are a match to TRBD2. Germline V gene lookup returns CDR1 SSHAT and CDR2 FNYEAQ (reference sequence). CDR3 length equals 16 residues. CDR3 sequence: CASSLGPSGSIDTQYF. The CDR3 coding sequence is TGTGCTAGCAGCTTAGGGCCTAGCGGGAGTATAGATACGCAGTATTTT.

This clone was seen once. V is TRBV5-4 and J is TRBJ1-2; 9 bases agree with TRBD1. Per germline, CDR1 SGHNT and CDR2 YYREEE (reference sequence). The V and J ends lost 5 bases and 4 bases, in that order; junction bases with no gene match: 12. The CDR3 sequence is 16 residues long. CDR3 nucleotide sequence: TGTGCCAGCAGTAATAACAGGGGGCAGATAGGCTATGGCTACACCTTC. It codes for CASSNNRGQIGYGYTF.

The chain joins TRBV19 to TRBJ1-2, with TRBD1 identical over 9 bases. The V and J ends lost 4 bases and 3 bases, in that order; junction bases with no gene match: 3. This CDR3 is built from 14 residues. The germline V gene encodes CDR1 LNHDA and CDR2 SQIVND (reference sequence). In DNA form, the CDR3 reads TGTGCCAGTAGTAGCAGACAGGGGGACTATGGCTACACCTTC. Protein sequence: CASSSRQGDYGYTF.

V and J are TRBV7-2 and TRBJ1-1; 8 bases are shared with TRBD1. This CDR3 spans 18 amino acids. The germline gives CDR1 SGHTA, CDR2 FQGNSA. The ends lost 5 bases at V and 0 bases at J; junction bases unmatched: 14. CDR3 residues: CASSPDRVLMVMNTEAFF. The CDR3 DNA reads TGTGCCAGCAGCCCGGACAGGGTCCTTATGGTTATGAACACTGAAGCTTTCTTT.

The CDR3 DNA reads as TGTGCCACCTCAACAGGGAACACTGAAGCTTTCTTT. It specifies CATSTGNTEAFF. This chain uses TRBV19 with TRBJ1-1; D may be TRBD1 (5 bases). The CDR3 covers 12 residues. V lost 10 bases and J 1 base, leaving 10 bases between the germline ends. Germline CDR1 reads LNHDA; CDR2 reads SQIVND (reference sequence).

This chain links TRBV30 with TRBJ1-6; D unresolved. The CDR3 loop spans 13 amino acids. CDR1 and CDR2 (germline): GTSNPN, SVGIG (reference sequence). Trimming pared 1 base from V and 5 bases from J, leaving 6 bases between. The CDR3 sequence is CAWSEQHNSPLHF. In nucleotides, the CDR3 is TGTGCCTGGAGTGAACAGCATAATTCACCCCTCCACTTT.

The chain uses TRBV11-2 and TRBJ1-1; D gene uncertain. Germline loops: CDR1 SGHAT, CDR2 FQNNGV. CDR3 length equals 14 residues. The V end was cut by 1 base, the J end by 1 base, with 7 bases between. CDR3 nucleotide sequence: TGTGCCAGCAGCTTAGGGGCCTGGAACACTGAAGCTTTCTTT. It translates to CASSLGAWNTEAFF.

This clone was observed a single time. The CDR3 is CASSPQSPRDTQYF. The DNA of the CDR3 is TGTGCCAGCAGCCCACAGTCCCCGCGAGATACGCAGTATTTT. The V call is TRBV14, the J call TRBJ2-3; D gene unclear. V was clipped by 4 bases and J by 5 bases, with 13 bases between them. Germline V gene lookup returns CDR1 SGHDN and CDR2 FVKESK. The CDR3 is 14 amino acids.

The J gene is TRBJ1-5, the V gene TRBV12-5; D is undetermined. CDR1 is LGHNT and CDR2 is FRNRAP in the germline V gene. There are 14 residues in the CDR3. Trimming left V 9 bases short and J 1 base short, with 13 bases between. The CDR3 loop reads CASRGPGSNQPQHF. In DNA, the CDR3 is TGTGCTAGCCGAGGGCCCGGGAGCAATCAGCCCCAGCATTTT.

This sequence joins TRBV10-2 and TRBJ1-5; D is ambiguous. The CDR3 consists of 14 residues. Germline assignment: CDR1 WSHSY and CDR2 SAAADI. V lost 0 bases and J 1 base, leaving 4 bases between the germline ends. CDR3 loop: CASSESGSNQPQHF. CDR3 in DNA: TGCGCCAGCAGTGAGTCGGGGAGCAATCAGCCCCAGCATTTT.

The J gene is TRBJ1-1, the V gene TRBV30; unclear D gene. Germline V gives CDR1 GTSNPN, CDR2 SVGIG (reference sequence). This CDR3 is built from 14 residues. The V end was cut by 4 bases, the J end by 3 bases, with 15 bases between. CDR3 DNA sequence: TGTGCCTGGACCGAAATAGGTGGGGACACTGAAGCTTTCTTT. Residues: CAWTEIGGDTEAFF.

The DNA of the CDR3 is TGTGCCATCAGTGACGGGACAACTTACGAGCAGTACGTC. Translated, it gives CAISDGTTYEQYV. V is TRBV10-3 and J is TRBJ2-7, with a weak D call TRBD1 (6 bases). The germline V gene encodes CDR1 ENHRY and CDR2 SYGVKD. The CDR3 has 13 residues. V lost 3 bases, J lost 4 bases, and 10 bases lay in between.